This T cell receptor (beta chain) derives from a study of Graves' ophthalmopathy and Graves' hyperthyroidism. V lost 3 bases and J 6 bases, leaving 5 bases between the germline ends. This CDR3 has 12 residues. Germline V gives CDR1 SNHLY, CDR2 FYNNEI. Investigators amplified TCR beta CDR3 regions from RNA transcripts. HTBI-primed RT-PCR formed the first round, and a multiplex PCR formed the second. Via MiXCR, TCRdb re-called the multiplex PCR reads, giving one row per CDR3 protein. This sample yields approximately 1.2 million distinct CDR3 sequences, of which 35% to 40% are seen a single time; roughly 11% belongs to the top ten. This clonotype was seen many times.

This sequence originates from an adult man with Graves' hyperthyroidism. The sequenced sample was peripheral blood or thyroid tissue (not recorded which). This chain joins TRBV2 and TRBJ2-2, with unresolved D. CDR3: CASSDISGELFF. CDR3 nucleotide sequence: TGTGCCAGCAGTGACATCTCCGGGGAGCTGTTTTTT.